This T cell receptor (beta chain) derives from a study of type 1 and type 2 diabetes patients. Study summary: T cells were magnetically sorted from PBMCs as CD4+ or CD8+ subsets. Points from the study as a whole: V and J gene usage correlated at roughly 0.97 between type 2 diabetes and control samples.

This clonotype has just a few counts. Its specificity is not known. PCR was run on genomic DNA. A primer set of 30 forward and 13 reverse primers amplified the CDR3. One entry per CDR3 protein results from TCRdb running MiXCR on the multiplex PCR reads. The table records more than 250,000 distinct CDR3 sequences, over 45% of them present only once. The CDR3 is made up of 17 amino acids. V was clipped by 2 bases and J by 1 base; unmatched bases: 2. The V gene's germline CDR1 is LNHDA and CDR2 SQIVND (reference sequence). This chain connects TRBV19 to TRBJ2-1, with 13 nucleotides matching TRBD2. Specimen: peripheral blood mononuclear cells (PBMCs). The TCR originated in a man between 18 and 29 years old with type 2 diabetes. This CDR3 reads CASSITSGRDSYNEQFF. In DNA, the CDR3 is TGTGCCAGTAGTATAACTAGCGGGAGGGATTCCTACAATGAGCAGTTCTTC.